Described below is a single T cell receptor (beta chain) sequence and its context. Its antigen is not known. Only in-frame clones appear in the TCRdb table, and some are missing; sequencing was by immunoSEQ multiplex PCR. The profile shows more than 110,000 clones, roughly 92% of them singletons. This sample stems from a study of T cell responses to AZD1222 COVID-19 vaccine. Whole-study findings and limits: Spike-specific TCR breadth rose after two AZD1222 doses, and depth rose as well.

The origin of this receptor is an adult in good health. The sequences come from peripheral blood, collected on day 0 of AZD1222 vaccination.

CDR3 nucleotide sequence: TGTGCCAGCAGCTTGATTAGCGGTTACAATGAGCAGTTCTTC. Encoded protein: CASSLISGYNEQFF. The chain carries TRBV7-9 and TRBJ2-1; D possibly corresponds to TRBD2 (6 bases). V dropped 3 bases and J dropped 4 bases, with 10 bases sitting between them. Looked up from germline, CDR1 is SEHNR and CDR2 is FQNEAQ (reference sequence). The CDR3 has 14 residues. The whole variable domain, remainder taken from reference TRBV7-9 and TRBJ2-1, is DTGVSQNPRHKITKRGQNVTFRCDPISEHNRLYWYRQTLGQGPEFLTYFQNEAQLEKSRLLSDRFSAERPKGSFSTLEIQRTEQGDSAMYLCASSLISGYNEQFFGPGTRLTVL.